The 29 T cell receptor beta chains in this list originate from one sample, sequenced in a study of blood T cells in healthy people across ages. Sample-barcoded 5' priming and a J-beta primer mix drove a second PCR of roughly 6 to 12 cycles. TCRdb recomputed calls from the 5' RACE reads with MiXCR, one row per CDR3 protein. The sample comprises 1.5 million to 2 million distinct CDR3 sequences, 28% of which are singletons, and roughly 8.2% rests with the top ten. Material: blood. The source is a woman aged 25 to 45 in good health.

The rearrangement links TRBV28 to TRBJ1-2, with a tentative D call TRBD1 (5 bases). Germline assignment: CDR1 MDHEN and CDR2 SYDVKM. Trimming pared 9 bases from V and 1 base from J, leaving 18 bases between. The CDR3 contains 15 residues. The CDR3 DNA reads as TGTGCCAGTTTCCAGTCTTCAAGGGGTAACTATGGCTACACCTTC. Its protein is CASFQSSRGNYGYTF.

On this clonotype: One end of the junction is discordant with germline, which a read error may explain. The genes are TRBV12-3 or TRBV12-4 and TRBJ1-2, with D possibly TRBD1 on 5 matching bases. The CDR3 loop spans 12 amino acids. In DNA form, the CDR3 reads TGTGCCAGCAGTTTCCAGGGTTATGGCTGCACCTTC. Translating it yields CASSFQGYGCTF.

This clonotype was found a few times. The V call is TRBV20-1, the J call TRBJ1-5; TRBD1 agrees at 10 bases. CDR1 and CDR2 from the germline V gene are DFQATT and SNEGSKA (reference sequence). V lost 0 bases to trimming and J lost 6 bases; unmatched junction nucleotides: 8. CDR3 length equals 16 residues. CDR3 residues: CSARDYRDRGGQPQHF. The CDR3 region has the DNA TGCAGTGCTAGAGATTACCGGGACAGGGGAGGTCAGCCCCAGCATTTT.

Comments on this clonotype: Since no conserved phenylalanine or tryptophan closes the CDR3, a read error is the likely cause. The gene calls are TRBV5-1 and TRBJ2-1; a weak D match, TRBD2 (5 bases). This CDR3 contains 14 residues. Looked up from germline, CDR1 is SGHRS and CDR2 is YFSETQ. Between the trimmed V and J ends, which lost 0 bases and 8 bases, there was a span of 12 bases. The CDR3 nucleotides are TGCGCCAGCAGCTTGGTAGGCGGAGGCGATGAGCAGTTCGTC. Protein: CASSLVGGGDEQFV.

The CDR3 nucleotides read TGTGCCAGCAGTTTACGGACAAGCGCAGATACGCAGTATTTT. Protein: CASSLRTSADTQYF. The rearrangement uses TRBV12-3 or TRBV12-4 and TRBJ2-3, with D possibly TRBD1 on 5 matching bases. Trimming took off 2 bases at V and 4 bases at J, with 10 bases between the two ends. The length of the CDR3 is 14 residues.

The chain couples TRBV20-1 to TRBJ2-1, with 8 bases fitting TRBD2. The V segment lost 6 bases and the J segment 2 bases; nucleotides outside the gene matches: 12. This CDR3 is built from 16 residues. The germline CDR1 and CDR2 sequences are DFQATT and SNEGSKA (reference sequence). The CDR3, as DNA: TGCAGTGCCCCGGCGCCAACTAGCGGACCCTACAATGAGCAGTTCTTC. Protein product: CSAPAPTSGPYNEQFF.

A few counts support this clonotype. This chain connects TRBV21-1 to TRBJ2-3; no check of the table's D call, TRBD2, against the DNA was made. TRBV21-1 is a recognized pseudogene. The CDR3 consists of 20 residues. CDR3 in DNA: TGTGCCAGCAGCAAACCGACGGGACTAGCGGGAAAAGGTATAGCGGCTACGCAGTATTTT. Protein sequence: CASSKPTGLAGKGIAATQYF.

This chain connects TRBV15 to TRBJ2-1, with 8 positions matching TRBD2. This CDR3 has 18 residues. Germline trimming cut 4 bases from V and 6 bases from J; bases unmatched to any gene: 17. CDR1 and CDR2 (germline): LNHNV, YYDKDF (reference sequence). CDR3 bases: TGTGCCACCAGCAAAATGCTCGGGCTAGCGGGTGGAGGCAATGAGCAGTTCTTC. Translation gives CATSKMLGLAGGGNEQFF.

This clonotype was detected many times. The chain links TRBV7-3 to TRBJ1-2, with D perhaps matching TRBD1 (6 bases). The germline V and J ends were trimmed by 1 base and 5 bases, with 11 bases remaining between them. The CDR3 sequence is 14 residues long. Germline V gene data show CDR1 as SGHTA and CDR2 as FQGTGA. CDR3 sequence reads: CASSLNSQGYGYTF. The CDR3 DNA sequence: TGTGCCAGCAGCTTAAACTCCCAGGGGTATGGCTACACCTTC.

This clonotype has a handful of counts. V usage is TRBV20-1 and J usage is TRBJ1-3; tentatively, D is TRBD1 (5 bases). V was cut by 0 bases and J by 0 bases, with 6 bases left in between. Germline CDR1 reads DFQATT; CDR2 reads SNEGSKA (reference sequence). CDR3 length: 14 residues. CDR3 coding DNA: TGCAGTGCTAGAGACAGGGACTCTGGAAACACCATATATTTT. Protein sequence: CSARDRDSGNTIYF.

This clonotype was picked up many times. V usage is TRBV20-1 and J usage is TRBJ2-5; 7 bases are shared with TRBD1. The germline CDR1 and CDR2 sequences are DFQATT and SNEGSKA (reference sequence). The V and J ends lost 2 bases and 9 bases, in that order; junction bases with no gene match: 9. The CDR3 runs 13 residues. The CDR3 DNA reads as TGCAGTGCTAGACCGGGACAGCTTATGGCCCAGTACTTC. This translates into CSARPGQLMAQYF.

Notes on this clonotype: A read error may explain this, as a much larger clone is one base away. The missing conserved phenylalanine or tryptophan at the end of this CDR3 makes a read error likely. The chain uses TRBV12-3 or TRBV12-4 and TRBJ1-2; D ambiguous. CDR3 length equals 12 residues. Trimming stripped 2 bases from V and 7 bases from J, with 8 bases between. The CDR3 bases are TGTGCCAGCAGTTTATTCGGGTCTGGCTACACCTGC. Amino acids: CASSLFGSGYTC.

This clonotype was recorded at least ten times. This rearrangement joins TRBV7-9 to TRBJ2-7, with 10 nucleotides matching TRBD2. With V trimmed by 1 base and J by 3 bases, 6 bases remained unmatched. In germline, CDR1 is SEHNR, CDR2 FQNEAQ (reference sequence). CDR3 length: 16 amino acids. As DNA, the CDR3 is TGTGCCAGCAGCTTAGTTGGGACTAGCGCGAGCTACGAGCAGTACTTC. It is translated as CASSLVGTSASYEQYF. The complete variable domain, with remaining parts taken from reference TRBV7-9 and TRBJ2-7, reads DTGVSQNPRHKITKRGQNVTFRCDPISEHNRLYWYRQTLGQGPEFLTYFQNEAQLEKSRLLSDRFSAERPKGSFSTLEIQRTEQGDSAMYLCASSLVGTSASYEQYFGPGTRLTVT.

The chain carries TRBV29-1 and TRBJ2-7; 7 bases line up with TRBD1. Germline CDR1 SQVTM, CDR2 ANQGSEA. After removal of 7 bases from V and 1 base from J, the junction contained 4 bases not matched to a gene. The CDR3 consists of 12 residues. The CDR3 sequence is CSAEQGSYEQYF. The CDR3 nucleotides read TGCAGCGCCGAACAGGGGTCCTACGAGCAGTACTTC.

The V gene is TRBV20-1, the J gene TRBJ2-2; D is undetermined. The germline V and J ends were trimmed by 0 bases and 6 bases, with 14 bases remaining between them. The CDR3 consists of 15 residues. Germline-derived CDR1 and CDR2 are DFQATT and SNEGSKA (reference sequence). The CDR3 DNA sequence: TGCAGTGCTAGAGATCTCGAGACCCGCTCCGGGGAGCTGTTTTTT. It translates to CSARDLETRSGELFF.

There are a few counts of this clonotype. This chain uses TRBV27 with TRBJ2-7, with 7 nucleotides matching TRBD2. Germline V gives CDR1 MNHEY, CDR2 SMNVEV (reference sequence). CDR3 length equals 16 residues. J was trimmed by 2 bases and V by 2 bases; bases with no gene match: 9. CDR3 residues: CASSLLFSGPTYEQYF. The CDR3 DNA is TGTGCCAGCAGTTTACTTTTTAGCGGGCCTACCTACGAGCAGTACTTC.

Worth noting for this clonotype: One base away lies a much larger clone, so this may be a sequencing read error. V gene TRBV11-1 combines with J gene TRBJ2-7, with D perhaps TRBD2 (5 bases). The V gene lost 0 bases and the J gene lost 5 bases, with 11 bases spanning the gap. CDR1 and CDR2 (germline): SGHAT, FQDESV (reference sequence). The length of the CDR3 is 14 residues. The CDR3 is CASSLAGKGNEQYF. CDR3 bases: TGTGCCAGCAGCTTAGCCGGGAAGGGCAACGAGCAGTACTTC.

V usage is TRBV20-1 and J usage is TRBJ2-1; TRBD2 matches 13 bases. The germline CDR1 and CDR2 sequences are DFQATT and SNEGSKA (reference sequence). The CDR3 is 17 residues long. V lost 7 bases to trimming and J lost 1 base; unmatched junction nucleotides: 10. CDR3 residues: CSVLTSGRKSSYNEQFF. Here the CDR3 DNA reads TGCAGTGTATTGACTAGCGGGAGGAAGAGTTCCTACAATGAGCAGTTCTTC.

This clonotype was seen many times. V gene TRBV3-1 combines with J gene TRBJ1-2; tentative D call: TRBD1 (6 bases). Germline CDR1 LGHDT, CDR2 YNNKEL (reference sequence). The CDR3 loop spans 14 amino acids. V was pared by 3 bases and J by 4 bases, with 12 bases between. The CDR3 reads CASSQGARGYGYTF. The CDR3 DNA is TGTGCCAGCAGCCAGGGGGCCCGGGGCTATGGCTACACCTTC.

DNA for the CDR3: TGTGCCAGCAGGATGCAACGCAATGAGCAGTTCTTC. As protein: CASRMQRNEQFF. This sequence joins TRBV13 and TRBJ2-1; no firm D call. The CDR3 runs to 12 residues. V was shortened by 6 bases and J by 6 bases, with 9 bases between the two germline ends. Germline V gene lookup returns CDR1 PRHDT and CDR2 FYEKMQ (reference sequence).

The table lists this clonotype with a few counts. The CDR3 nucleotides are TGTGCCAGCAGCCCACACTGGACAGGTTTCGGGTACGAGCAGTACTTC. Encoded protein: CASSPHWTGFGYEQYF. This chain connects TRBV11-3 to TRBJ2-7; 7 nucleotides line up with TRBD1. The germline CDR1 and CDR2 sequences are SGHNT and YENEEA. V shed 5 bases and J 4 bases; nucleotides not matched to a gene: 14. This CDR3 is built from 16 residues.

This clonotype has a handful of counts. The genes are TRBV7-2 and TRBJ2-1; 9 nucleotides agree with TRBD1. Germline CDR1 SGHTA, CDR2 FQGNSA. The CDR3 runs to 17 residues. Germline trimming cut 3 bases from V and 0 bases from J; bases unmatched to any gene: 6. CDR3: CASSFRTGDPSYNEQFF. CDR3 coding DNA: TGTGCCAGCAGCTTCCGGACAGGGGATCCCTCCTACAATGAGCAGTTCTTC.

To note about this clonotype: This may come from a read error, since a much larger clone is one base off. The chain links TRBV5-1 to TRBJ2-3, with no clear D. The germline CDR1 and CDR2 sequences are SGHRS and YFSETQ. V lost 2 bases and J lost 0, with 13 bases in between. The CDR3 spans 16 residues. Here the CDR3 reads CASSLSDRPSTDTQYF. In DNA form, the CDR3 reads TGCGCCAGCAGCTTATCCGACCGTCCTAGCACAGATACGCAGTATTTT.

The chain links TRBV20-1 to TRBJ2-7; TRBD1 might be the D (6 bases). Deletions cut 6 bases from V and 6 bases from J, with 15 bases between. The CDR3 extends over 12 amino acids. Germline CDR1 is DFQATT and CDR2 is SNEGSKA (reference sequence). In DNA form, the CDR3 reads TGCAGTGCCGCCACAGGGATCTGCGAGCAGTACTTC. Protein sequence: CSAATGICEQYF.

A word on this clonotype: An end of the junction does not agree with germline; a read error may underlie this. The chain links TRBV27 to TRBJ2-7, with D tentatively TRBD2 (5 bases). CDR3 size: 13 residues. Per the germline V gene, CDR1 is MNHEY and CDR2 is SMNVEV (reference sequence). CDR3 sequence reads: CANSLKRTYEQYF. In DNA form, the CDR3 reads TGTGCCAACAGTTTGAAGCGGACCTACGAGCAGTACTTC.

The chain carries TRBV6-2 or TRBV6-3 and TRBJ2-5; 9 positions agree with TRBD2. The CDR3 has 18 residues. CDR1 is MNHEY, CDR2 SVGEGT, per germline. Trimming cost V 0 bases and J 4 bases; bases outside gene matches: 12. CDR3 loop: CASSYSKGNSGSPETQYF. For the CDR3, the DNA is TGTGCCAGCAGTTACTCGAAAGGAAATAGCGGGAGTCCAGAGACCCAGTACTTC.

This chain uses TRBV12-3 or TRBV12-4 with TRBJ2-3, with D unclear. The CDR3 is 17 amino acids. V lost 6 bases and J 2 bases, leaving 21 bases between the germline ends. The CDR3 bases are TGTGCCAGCAGACTCCCGAAGGCGCTACCCGACACAGATACGCAGTATTTT. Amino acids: CASRLPKALPDTDTQYF.

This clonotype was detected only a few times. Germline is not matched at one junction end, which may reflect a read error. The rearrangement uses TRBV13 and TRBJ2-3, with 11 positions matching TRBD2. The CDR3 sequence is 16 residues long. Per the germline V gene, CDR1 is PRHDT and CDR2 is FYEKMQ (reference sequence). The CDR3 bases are TGTGCCAGCAGCTTATTCGGGACTAGCGGTACAGATATGCAGTATTTT. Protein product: CASSLFGTSGTDMQYF.

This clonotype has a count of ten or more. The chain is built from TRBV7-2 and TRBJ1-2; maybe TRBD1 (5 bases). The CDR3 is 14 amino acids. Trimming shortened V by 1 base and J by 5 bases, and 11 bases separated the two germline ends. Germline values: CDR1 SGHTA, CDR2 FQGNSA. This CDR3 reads CASSLGRDYYGYTF. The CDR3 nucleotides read TGTGCCAGCAGCTTAGGCAGGGATTATTATGGCTACACCTTC.